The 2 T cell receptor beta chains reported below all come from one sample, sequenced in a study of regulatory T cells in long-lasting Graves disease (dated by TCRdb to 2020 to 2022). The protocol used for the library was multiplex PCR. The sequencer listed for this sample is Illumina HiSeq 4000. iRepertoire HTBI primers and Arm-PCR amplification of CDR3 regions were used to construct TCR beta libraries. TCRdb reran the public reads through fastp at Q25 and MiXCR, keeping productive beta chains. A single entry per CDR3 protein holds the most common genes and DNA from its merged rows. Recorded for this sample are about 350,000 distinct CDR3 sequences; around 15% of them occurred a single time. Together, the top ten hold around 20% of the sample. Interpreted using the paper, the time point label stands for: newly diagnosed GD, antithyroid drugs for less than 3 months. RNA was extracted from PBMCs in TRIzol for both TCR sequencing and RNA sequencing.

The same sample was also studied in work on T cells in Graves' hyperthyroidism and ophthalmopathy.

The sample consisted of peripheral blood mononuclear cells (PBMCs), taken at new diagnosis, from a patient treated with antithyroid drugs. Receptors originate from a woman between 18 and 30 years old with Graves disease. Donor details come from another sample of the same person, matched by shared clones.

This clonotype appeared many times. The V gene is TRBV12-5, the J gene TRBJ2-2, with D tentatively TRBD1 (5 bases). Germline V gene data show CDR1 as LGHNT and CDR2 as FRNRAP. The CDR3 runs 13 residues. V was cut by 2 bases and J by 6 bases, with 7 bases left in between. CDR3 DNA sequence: TGTGCTAGTGGTTTGAGCAGGGCCGGGGAGCTGTTTTTT. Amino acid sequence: CASGLSRAGELFF.

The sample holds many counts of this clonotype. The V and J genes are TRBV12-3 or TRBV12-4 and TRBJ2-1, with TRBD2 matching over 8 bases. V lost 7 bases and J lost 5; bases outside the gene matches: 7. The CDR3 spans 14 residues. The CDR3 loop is CASTLSGVHNEQFF. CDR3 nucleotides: TGTGCCAGCACCCTTAGCGGGGTTCACAATGAGCAGTTCTTC.